This T cell receptor beta chain appears in the sequencing data of a study of CD8 T cells in ankylosing spondylitis. Whole-study results and caveats: There was a TCR beta motif, made of 7 to 9 highly homologous variants, that appeared characteristic of ankylosing spondylitis blood.

This clonotype came up a few times. Its specificity is unknown. By quantitative 5'-RACE with molecular barcodes, the TCR beta libraries were made. TCRdb reprocessed the 5' RACE reads with MiXCR, giving one entry per CDR3 protein. The repertoire includes more than 500,000 distinct CDR3 sequences, approximately 5% of them detected once, and around 3.5% sits in the top ten. V was pared by 3 bases and J by 2 bases, with 10 bases between. The germline V gene encodes CDR1 LNHDA and CDR2 SQIVND (reference sequence). This CDR3 comprises 14 residues. The rearrangement uses TRBV19 and TRBJ2-5; D might be TRBD1 or TRBD2, each matching 5 bases. The source material was blood, either unsorted or a sorted T cell fraction (not recorded which). This TCR was recovered from a male donor with ankylosing spondylitis. CDR3 DNA sequence: TGTGCCAGTAGTATGGGACGGTGGCAAGAGACCCAGTACTTC. This gives the protein CASSMGRWQETQYF.